The rows below give T cell receptor beta chains drawn from one sample of a study of monozygotic twins with inflammatory bowel disease. TCRdb re-called the 5' RACE reads; every CDR3 protein appears as one record, without DNA. This sample's table reports more than 85,000 distinct CDR3 sequences. The material sequenced was blood. The receptors here all came from a human donor with ulcerative colitis or Crohn's disease, or a healthy co-twin of an affected twin (not recorded which). Both conserved end residues are part of each CDR3. Fields, in order: CDR3 length, V gene, J gene, CDR3 protein.

16	TRBV20-1	TRBJ2-5	CSARIPLAGVGETQYF
15	TRBV18	TRBJ2-1	CASSPASGGRNEQFF
13	TRBV11-2	TRBJ2-1	CASTTGPYNEQFF
14	TRBV24-1	TRBJ2-1	CATRMGTVSTEQFF
16	TRBV7-2	TRBJ2-3	CASSARQGSGTDTQYF
17	TRBV5-1	TRBJ2-3	CASSLAEGRRRTDTQYF
15	TRBV4-2	TRBJ2-5	CASSQDGPGVETQYF
14	TRBV6-5	TRBJ1-5	CASSYSSGNQPQHF
12	TRBV19	TRBJ1-1	CASSMDRTEAFF
11	TRBV6-1	TRBJ2-3	CASSEQDTQYF
14	TRBV28	TRBJ2-2	CATKHREIAGELFF
15	TRBV3-1	TRBJ2-2	CASSQGTTNTGELFF
14	TRBV5-6	TRBJ1-5	CASSQGANNQPQHF
15	TRBV7-6	TRBJ2-2	CASSLTSGGTGELFF
14	TRBV6-2/TRBV6-3	TRBJ2-7	CASSYPPQDYEQYF
13	TRBV7-8	TRBJ2-1	CASSLVVDEEQFF
19	TRBV20-1	TRBJ2-7	CSAKIRTSGGPQVTYEQYF
16	TRBV5-6	TRBJ1-5	CASSFGTGDSNQPQHF
15	TRBV7-2	TRBJ2-1	CASSPGGGSYNEQFF
12	TRBV28	TRBJ1-1	CASLGRNTEAFF
15	TRBV19	TRBJ1-5	CASSIWQTGNQPQHF
13	TRBV5-5	TRBJ2-3	CASLRQATDTQYF
15	TRBV7-3	TRBJ2-1	CASSLNPGYRNEQFF
12	TRBV7-9	TRBJ1-2	CASLGQGTGYTF
13	TRBV29-1	TRBJ2-5	CSVEDSDQETQYF
14	TRBV7-2	TRBJ2-2	CASSLESNTGELFF
14	TRBV4-3	TRBJ2-2	CASSQGRDTGELFF
15	TRBV5-1	TRBJ2-7	CASSNWDRGPHEQYF
17	TRBV18	TRBJ2-2	CASSRYSIRTNTGELFF
15	TRBV20-1	TRBJ2-7	CSARDTGRAAYEQYF
12	TRBV20-1	TRBJ2-7	CSSTSGGIEQYF
17	TRBV11-2	TRBJ1-1	CASSPFTGGITDTEAFF
12	TRBV6-5	TRBJ2-7	CASSLPPYEQYF
14	TRBV27	TRBJ1-3	CASSPGFSGNTIYF
16	TRBV5-1	TRBJ2-7	CASSLVQGQYVYEQYF
13	TRBV20-1	TRBJ2-5	CSARDGQKETQYF
15	TRBV27	TRBJ2-7	CASSLARTGGYEQYF
19	TRBV29-1	TRBJ2-1	CSVGAFSPAIKGSYNEQFF
16	TRBV19	TRBJ2-2	CASTLGGSENTGELFF
13	TRBV20-1	TRBJ2-1	CSARSGGYNEQFF
14	TRBV7-2	TRBJ1-3	CASSLEGSENTIYF
14	TRBV5-1	TRBJ1-1	CASSSNTGNTEAFF
15	TRBV4-3	TRBJ1-1	CASSQRGSMNTEAFF
15	TRBV6-2/TRBV6-3	TRBJ2-7	CASNRALAGVDEQYF
17	TRBV28	TRBJ2-7	CASSPLKAGGPGYEQYF